These T cell receptor beta chains were read from a single sample in a study of breast tumors, draining lymph nodes, adjacent tissues. TCRdb ran MiXCR on the multiplex PCR reads and lists one entry per CDR3 protein. The sample carries around 25,000 distinct CDR3 sequences, approximately 23% recorded once. Material for sequencing was breast tumor tissue. These receptors were taken from a female donor with breast cancer. Some clones in this sample may be carry-over from other donors' samples. The CDR3 runs from the conserved cysteine through the conserved F or W. Each record gives: V gene, J gene, D gene, clone size, CDR3 protein, CDR3 DNA. A D gene is named only where the DNA matches it firmly. For some rows the clone size is stated as once, few or many, or as a class when expanded; others skip it.

TRBV20-1	TRBJ2-1	TRBD2	.	CSAVRLAGANEQFF	TGCAGTGCCGTTAGACTAGCGGGAGCCAATGAGCAGTTCTTC
TRBV5-6	TRBJ1-2	TRBD1	many	CASSPGQRANYGYTF	TGTGCCAGCAGCCCGGGACAGAGAGCAAACTATGGCTACACCTTC
TRBV28	TRBJ1-6	.	.	CASSFGTYNSPLHF	TGTGCCAGCAGTTTCGGGACCTATAATTCACCCCTCCACTTT
TRBV29-1	TRBJ2-5	TRBD2	.	CSAPGGGKQETQYF	TGCAGCGCTCCCGGCGGGGGAAAGCAGGAGACCCAGTACTTC
TRBV7-9	TRBJ1-4	.	many	CASSQASTVYNEKLFF	TGTGCCAGCAGCCAAGCATCGACAGTGTATAATGAAAAACTGTTTTTT
TRBV27	TRBJ2-7	TRBD1	many	CASRMTGGRGEQYF	TGTGCCAGCAGGATGACAGGGGGCCGGGGCGAGCAGTACTTC
TRBV6-6	TRBJ2-1	TRBD2	many	CASSYSLAGEWNEQFF	TGTGCCAGCAGTTACTCCCTAGCGGGAGAATGGAATGAGCAGTTCTTC
TRBV20-1	TRBJ2-7	TRBD2	many	CSARAGAGDYEQYF	TGCAGTGCTAGGGCCGGAGCGGGAGACTACGAGCAGTACTTC
TRBV7-9	TRBJ2-1	TRBD2	medium-sized	CASSTGGGVNNEQFF	TGTGCCAGCAGCACTGGGGGGGGGGTGAACAATGAGCAGTTCTTC
TRBV7-9	TRBJ2-1	.	many	CASSLGLAYNEQFF	TGTGCCAGCAGCTTAGGGCTAGCCTACAATGAGCAGTTCTTC
TRBV3-1	TRBJ2-1	TRBD2	many	CASSRREGYNEQFF	TGTGCCAGCAGTCGCCGGGAGGGATACAATGAGCAGTTCTTC
TRBV7-9	TRBJ1-2	.	many	CASSLVLGGDWNYGDTF	TGTGCCAGCAGCTTAGTCTTGGGGGGGGATTGGAACTATGGCGACACCTTC
TRBV28	TRBJ2-7	.	many	CASRTPGQNYEQYF	TGTGCCAGCAGAACCCCTGGACAGAACTACGAGCAGTACTTC
TRBV6-2/TRBV6-3	TRBJ2-3	.	many	CASRNQASWGTDTQYF	TGTGCCAGCAGAAACCAAGCGAGCTGGGGCACAGATACGCAGTATTTT
TRBV10-3	TRBJ1-1	TRBD1	once	CAISVRDRDTEAFF	TGTGCCATCAGTGTTCGGGACAGGGACACTGAAGCTTTCTTT
TRBV6-1	TRBJ1-2	.	.	CASSVDGANYGYTF	TGTGCCAGCAGTGTAGACGGAGCTAACTATGGCTACACCTTC
TRBV20-1	TRBJ2-7	.	many	CSAYSWEQYF	TGCAGTGCTTATTCCTGGGAGCAGTACTTC
TRBV7-2	TRBJ2-1	TRBD1	many	CASSFGTGVNEQFF	TGTGCCAGCAGCTTCGGGACAGGGGTCAATGAGCAGTTCTTC
TRBV5-5	TRBJ1-2	TRBD1	many	CASSTRQGAHYGYTF	TGTGCCAGCAGCACAAGACAGGGGGCGCACTATGGCTACACCTTC
TRBV5-4	TRBJ2-6	.	many	CASSSSKGAANVLTF	TGTGCCAGCAGCTCAAGCAAAGGGGCGGCCAACGTCCTGACTTTC
TRBV7-9	TRBJ2-3	TRBD2	many	CASSLTRAGAGGGTDTQYF	TGTGCCAGCAGCCTGACTCGAGCGGGAGCGGGGGGGGGCACAGATACGCAGTATTTT
TRBV12-3/TRBV12-4	TRBJ2-7	.	.	CASRLSDSQAYEPYF	TGTGCCAGCAGGTTGTCTGACAGCCAGGCCTACGAACCGTACTTC
TRBV14	TRBJ2-7	TRBD2	many	CASSPDTWLAGGREQYF	TGTGCCAGCAGCCCAGATACCTGGCTAGCGGGAGGTCGAGAGCAGTACTTC
TRBV10-3	TRBJ2-7	.	many	CAISEGSYEQYF	TGTGCCATCAGTGAGGGCTCCTACGAGCAGTACTTC
TRBV6-1	TRBJ1-5	TRBD1	many	CASSDTGQGAHQPQHF	TGTGCCAGCAGTGACACGGGACAGGGGGCGCATCAGCCCCAGCATTTT
TRBV29-1	TRBJ1-2	TRBD1	many	CSVHRGGYGYTF	TGCAGCGTGCACAGGGGTGGCTATGGCTACACCTTC
TRBV27	TRBJ1-2	.	.	CASSLGEQGLYGHAF	TGTGCCAGCAGTTTAGGGGAACAGGGACTCTATGGCCACGCCTTC
TRBV6-6	TRBJ2-2	TRBD2	many	CASSYSGERGGELFF	TGTGCCAGCAGTTACTCTGGGGAGCGGGGCGGGGAGCTGTTTTTT
TRBV5-8	TRBJ2-2	.	many	CASRSGQFANTGELFF	TGTGCCAGCAGATCCGGACAGTTCGCGAACACCGGGGAGCTGTTTTTT
TRBV11-1	TRBJ2-1	.	many	CASSRNNEQFF	TGTGCCAGCAGCCGGAACAATGAGCAGTTCTTC
TRBV7-6	TRBJ2-1	.	many	CASSCRVGQCNNEQFF	TGTGCCAGCAGCTGCCGGGTGGGGCAATGCAACAATGAGCAGTTCTTC
TRBV6-1	TRBJ1-1	TRBD1	.	CASSVRGYTEAFF	TGTGCCAGCAGTGTCAGGGGGTATACTGAAGCTTTCTTT
TRBV6-5	TRBJ2-1	.	many	CASSYGTSSNNEQFF	TGTGCCAGCAGTTACGGGACCTCGTCCAACAATGAGCAGTTCTTC
TRBV30	TRBJ1-4	TRBD1	.	CAWSVHQRGLGEKLFF	TGTGCCTGGAGTGTACATCAAAGGGGGCTCGGTGAAAAACTGTTTTTT
TRBV29-1	TRBJ2-7	TRBD1	.	CSVNGQGGYEQYF	TGCAGCGTTAACGGACAGGGGGGATACGAGCAGTACTTC
TRBV10-3	TRBJ1-2	.	many	CAISERGNGYTF	TGTGCCATCAGTGAGAGAGGAAATGGCTACACCTTC
TRBV6-1	TRBJ2-2	.	many	CASSDVLLANTGELFF	TGTGCCAGCAGTGATGTACTCCTCGCGAACACCGGGGAGCTGTTTTTT
TRBV15	TRBJ2-3	.	many	CATSRVEADTQYF	TGTGCCACCAGCAGAGTGGAAGCAGATACGCAGTATTTT
TRBV10-2	TRBJ2-7	.	many	CASSPIDSLEQYF	TGCGCCAGCAGCCCTATTGACAGTTTAGAGCAGTACTTC
TRBV20-1	TRBJ2-7	.	many	CSARDPLGGNLYEQYF	TGCAGTGCTAGAGACCCCTTAGGCGGGAACCTCTACGAGCAGTACTTC
TRBV6-5	TRBJ1-6	.	many	CASSYQGIPRNSPLHF	TGTGCCAGCAGTTATCAGGGGATACCCCGGAATTCACCCCTCCACTTT